The clone carrying this TCR beta chain was counted a few times. Its antigen is currently unknown. Each donor was a Caucasian adult residing in Nashville, Tennessee. This sample was taken from a study of shared clonotypes between healthy human individuals. Clones were read by immunoSEQ multiplex PCR, and TCRdb kept only the in-frame ones, dropping some. The sample lists about 960,000 clones; about three quarters were seen once. V shed 5 bases and J shed 5 bases, with 22 bases lying between them. The CDR3 runs to 16 residues. Germline V gene data show CDR1 as MNHEY and CDR2 as SMNVEV (reference sequence). Study conclusions and caveats: Investigators collected only blood, and repertoires in tissues likely differ.

The receptor's source is a man between 18 and 35 years old in good health. The sample comprised memory CD4+ T cells sorted from blood. Noted subset: CD45RA-negative fraction. The gene calls are TRBV27 and TRBJ2-7; a weak D match, TRBD2 (6 bases). The CDR3 DNA sequence: TGTGCCAGCAGTCCCGGGACTCCCGCGGTAGGGAACGAGCAGTACTTC. It is translated as CASSPGTPAVGNEQYF.